Each of the 20 T cell receptor beta chains below was sequenced from the same sample in a study of blood T cell repertoires in COVID-19. TCRdb keeps only in-frame clones here, not all; method: immunoSEQ multiplex PCR. The table has about 45,000 clones, approximately 80% seen once. The sequenced sample was peripheral blood. Receptors were obtained from a human donor in a cohort sampled during active COVID-19.

The chain recombines TRBV12-3 or TRBV12-4 with TRBJ1-2; unclear D gene. Trimming removed 3 bases at V and 5 bases at J, with 10 bases between. CDR3 length equals 13 residues. In DNA form, the CDR3 reads TGTGCCAGCAGTTTCGACGGGGAGTATGGCTACACCTTC. This codes for CASSFDGEYGYTF.

This chain links TRBV7-2 with TRBJ1-5; unclear D gene. Per germline, CDR1 SGHTA and CDR2 FQGNSA. Trimming pared 5 bases from V and 0 bases from J, leaving 14 bases between. The CDR3 consists of 16 residues. CDR3 DNA: TGTGCCAGCAGCCAAAGAAGCGGTTATAGCAATCAGCCCCAGCATTTT. Its translation: CASSQRSGYSNQPQHF.

The V call is TRBV3-1 (or the pseudogene TRBV3-2), the J call TRBJ2-7; 9 bases fit TRBD1. V lost 4 bases to trimming and J lost 6 bases; unmatched junction nucleotides: 4. Germline-derived CDR1 and CDR2 are LGHDT and YNNKEL (reference sequence). There are 13 residues in the CDR3. The CDR3 loop reads CASSPDRGSEQYF. Here the CDR3 DNA reads TGTGCCAGCAGCCCCGACAGGGGGTCCGAGCAGTACTTC.

V and J are TRBV18 and TRBJ2-2, with no clear D. The length of the CDR3 is 13 residues. Trimming stripped 2 bases from V and 8 bases from J, with 9 bases between. Germline CDR1 KGHSH, CDR2 LQKENI. The CDR3 loop is CASSPARSGELFF. Here the CDR3 DNA reads TGTGCCAGCTCACCAGCGAGGTCGGGGGAGCTGTTTTTT. Together with reference TRBV18 and TRBJ2-2, the CDR3 gives the full variable domain: NAGVMQNPRHLVRRRGQEARLRCSPMKGHSHVYWYRQLPEEGLKFMVYLQKENIIDESGMPKERFSAEFPKEGPSILRIQQVVRGDSAAYFCASSPARSGELFFGEGSRLTVL.

This clone was seen only once. The V and J genes are TRBV7-8 and TRBJ2-1, with a possible D match to TRBD2 (6 bases). This CDR3 spans 13 amino acids. Germline V lookup: CDR1 SGHVS, CDR2 FQNEAQ. The V and J ends lost 1 base and 10 bases respectively, with 11 bases between them. The CDR3 bases are TGTGCCAGCAGCTTAGTAACTAGCAGGGAGCAGTTCTTC. Encoded protein: CASSLVTSREQFF.

This clone is medium-sized (0.01 to 0.1%). The chain has TRBV7-6 and TRBJ1-1; maybe TRBD1 (6 bases). Germline-derived CDR1 and CDR2 are SGHVS and FNYEAQ. The CDR3 is 16 amino acids. With 5 bases removed from V and 1 base from J, the gap between germline ends came to 17 bases. The CDR3, as DNA: TGTGCCAGCAGCCCTCATGGGGGCGCGGGGAACACTGAAGCTTTCTTT. As protein: CASSPHGGAGNTEAFF. Looking up the rest from reference TRBV7-6 and TRBJ1-1 gives the full variable domain: GAGVSQSPRYKVTKRGQDVALRCDPISGHVSLYWYRQALGQGPEFLTYFNYEAQQDKSGLPNDRFSAERPEGSISTLTIQRTEQRDSAMYRCASSPHGGAGNTEAFFGQGTRLTVV.

This clone was detected a few times. The rearrangement uses TRBV27 and TRBJ2-7; the D gene is possibly TRBD2 (6 bases). Between the trimmed V and J ends, which lost 2 bases and 5 bases, there was a span of 16 bases. The CDR3 totals 15 residues. Germline lookup yields CDR1 MNHEY and CDR2 SMNVEV (reference sequence). The CDR3 sequence is CASSLKGLDYHEQYF. CDR3 nucleotides: TGTGCCAGCAGTTTAAAGGGACTGGATTATCACGAGCAGTACTTC.

The chain combines TRBV6-2 or TRBV6-3 with TRBJ2-4, with 9 bases identical to TRBD1. CDR3 length: 15 residues. The V gene's germline CDR1 is MNHEY and CDR2 SVGEGT. The V segment lost 5 bases and the J segment 3 bases; nucleotides outside the gene matches: 5. The CDR3 nucleotides read TGTGCCAGCAGTACCCCGGGACAGGGCAAAAACATTCAGTACTTC. Protein product: CASSTPGQGKNIQYF.

The V call is TRBV6-5, the J call TRBJ2-5; TRBD2 matches at 10 bases. The CDR3 sequence is 14 residues long. CDR1 MNHEY and CDR2 SVGAGI come from the germline V gene. Trimming cost V 6 bases and J 5 bases; bases outside gene matches: 6. CDR3 region: CASRPGLATETQYF. The CDR3 nucleotides are TGTGCCAGCAGGCCGGGACTAGCGACGGAGACCCAGTACTTC.

V is TRBV5-1 and J is TRBJ2-1; the match to TRBD2 covers 14 bases. Trimming removed 7 bases from V and 7 bases from J; junction bases left unmatched: 7. There are 15 residues in the CDR3. From germline, CDR1 is SGHRS and CDR2 YFSETQ. The CDR3 sequence is CASVGLAGGGNEQFF. CDR3 DNA: TGCGCCAGCGTTGGACTAGCGGGAGGCGGGAATGAGCAGTTCTTC.

The V call is TRBV20-1, the J call TRBJ2-4, with 9 bases identical to TRBD2. The germline V gene has CDR1 DFQATT and CDR2 SNEGSKA (reference sequence). CDR3 length: 15 amino acids. V was clipped by 3 bases and J by 2 bases; unmatched bases: 5. The CDR3 nucleotides read TGCAGTGCTAGTGGGCGGGAGGGAACCAAAAACATTCAGTACTTC. Protein sequence: CSASGREGTKNIQYF.

This chain uses TRBV6-5 with TRBJ2-3, with D perhaps matching TRBD1 (5 bases). Trimming took 6 bases from V and 2 from J, leaving 12 bases between them. Germline CDR1 reads MNHEY; CDR2 reads SVGAGI. The CDR3 sequence is 14 residues long. CDR3 coding DNA: TGTGCCAGCAGCCGACAGAGCGACACAGATACGCAGTATTTT. Its translation: CASSRQSDTDTQYF.

The rearrangement uses TRBV18 and TRBJ1-5; D unresolved. Trimming took 2 bases from V and 2 from J, leaving 16 bases between them. Looked up from germline, CDR1 is KGHSH and CDR2 is LQKENI. This CDR3 has 17 amino acids. CDR3 coding DNA: TGTGCCAGCTCACCAGAGATCGGGGAACGCGGCAATCAGCCCCAGCATTTT. It yields the protein CASSPEIGERGNQPQHF.

Only a few counts were recorded for this clone. The rearrangement links TRBV9 to TRBJ2-3; TRBD2 is a possible D gene (5 bases). The CDR3 sequence is 14 residues long. V gave up 3 bases and J gave up 2 bases, with 10 bases separating them. CDR1 and CDR2 (germline): SGDLS, YYNGEE. The CDR3: CASSGRLNTDTQYF. The CDR3 region has the DNA TGTGCCAGCAGCGGCAGACTAAACACAGATACGCAGTATTTT.

The J gene is TRBJ2-7, the V gene TRBV18; TRBD2 agrees at 8 bases. CDR3 length: 13 residues. The V and J ends lost 3 bases and 7 bases, in that order; junction bases with no gene match: 5. Germline assignment: CDR1 KGHSH and CDR2 LQKENI. CDR3 amino acids: CASSPREGSEQYF. In nucleotides, the CDR3 is TGTGCCAGCTCACCCCGGGAGGGAAGTGAGCAGTACTTC.

This clone was recorded only once. The V and J genes are TRBV6-1 and TRBJ2-7; TRBD1 matches 10 bases. The germline gives CDR1 MNHNS, CDR2 SASEGT. V gave up 2 bases and J gave up 5 bases; unmatched junction bases: 9. The CDR3 contains 16 residues. This CDR3 reads CASSEPGTGDFDEQYF. For the CDR3, the DNA is TGTGCCAGCAGTGAACCCGGGACAGGGGATTTTGACGAGCAGTACTTC.

Regarding this clone: The same CDR3 arises from other DNA sequences in this sample as well. This rearrangement joins TRBV7-2 to TRBJ2-7, with 7 bases aligning to TRBD2. Germline-derived CDR1 and CDR2 are SGHTA and FQGNSA. Trimming removed 1 base from V and 4 bases from J; junction bases left unmatched: 4. The CDR3 loop spans 14 amino acids. The CDR3 bases are TGTGCCAGCAGCTTAGGAGCGGGAAGTTACGAGCAGTACTTC. It yields the protein CASSLGAGSYEQYF.

This rearrangement joins TRBV2 to TRBJ1-6; 7 positions match TRBD1. With V trimmed by 11 bases and J by 5 bases, 9 bases remained unmatched. Germline-derived CDR1 and CDR2 are SNHLY and FYNNEI. The CDR3 length is 14 residues. In nucleotides, the CDR3 is TGTGCCGGCTATCCCGGGACAGATAATTCACCCCTCCACTTT. Residues: CAGYPGTDNSPLHF. The full variable domain, rest sourced from reference TRBV2 and TRBJ1-6, is EPEVTQTPSHQVTQMGQEVILRCVPISNHLYFYWYRQILGQKVEFLVSFYNNEISEKSEIFDDQFSVERPDGSNFTLKIRSTKLEDSAMYFCAGYPGTDNSPLHFGNGTRLTVT.

The chain uses TRBV27 and TRBJ2-3; no clear D gene. The germline CDR1 and CDR2 sequences are MNHEY and SMNVEV (reference sequence). Trimming pared 3 bases from V and 2 bases from J, leaving 9 bases between. CDR3 length equals 14 residues. CDR3 region: CASSLWRSTDTQYF. CDR3 bases: TGTGCCAGCAGTTTGTGGCGGTCCACAGATACGCAGTATTTT.

The chain is built from TRBV25-1 and TRBJ1-1; no definite D call. Germline V gives CDR1 MGHDK, CDR2 SYGVNS. The germline V and J ends were trimmed by 0 bases and 2 bases, with 10 bases remaining between them. The CDR3 sequence is 15 residues long. CDR3: CASSEYAVQNTEAFF. CDR3 bases: TGTGCCAGCAGTGAATACGCGGTACAAAACACTGAAGCTTTCTTT.